The sample holds a few counts of the clone carrying this T cell receptor beta chain. The J segment lost 4 bases and the V segment lost 7 bases, leaving 4 bases of the junction unmatched. From germline, CDR1 is LNHDA and CDR2 SQIVND (reference sequence). This CDR3 is built from 14 residues. In the original analysis: Amplification from reference gene primers served as the basis for estimated nucleated cell counts. TCRdb's table, derived via immunoSEQ multiplex PCR, lists solely in-frame clones and lacks some. V, J and clone size are taken as reported in that table, and D and trimming were inferred from the DNA itself. The sample has about 140,000 clones; 75% to 80% are singletons. This entry is derived from a study of blood T cell repertoires in COVID-19. Study at large: There were acute and convalescent COVID-19 samples, and they came from the United States, Italy and Spain. Sources were T cells, B-cell-depleted T cells, or PBMCs; the material itself was cDNA or gDNA.

The V call is TRBV19, the J call TRBJ2-3, with 11 bases identical to TRBD2. The TCR comes from a woman aged 50 to 60 with active or convalescent COVID-19. The sequenced material came from peripheral blood. CDR3 in DNA: TGTGCCAGTAAGGAGACTAGCGGGGCAGATACGCAGTATTTT. Protein: CASKETSGADTQYF.